This T cell receptor (beta chain) emerged from a study of regulatory T cells in long-lasting Graves disease. Study outcomes and limitations: Persistent Graves' cases showed lower TCR diversity than newly diagnosed cases.

Arm-PCR of CDR3 regions and iRepertoire HTBI primers were the basis on which TCR beta libraries were built. MiXCR was run by TCRdb on the multiplex PCR reads, yielding one entry per CDR3 protein. Of around 480,000 distinct CDR3 sequences listed, roughly 15% are singletons. This clonotype was picked up a small number of times. The antigen remains unidentified. At one of its ends the junction is not consistent with the germline gene, which may arise from a read error. The sample's time point: newly diagnosed GD, antithyroid drugs for less than 3 months. The TCR library used RNA extracted from PBMCs. This CDR3 region has 11 residues. CDR1 LGHDT and CDR2 YNNKEL come from the germline V gene (reference sequence). The same sample was also studied in work on T cells in Graves' hyperthyroidism and ophthalmopathy. That study adds: Diagnostic assessment was based on clinical symptoms, serum thyroxine and TRAb, thyroid ultrasound and orbital computed tomography. First-round RT-PCR with HTBI primers amplified the TCR CDR3 region.

The clonotype was recovered from a man aged 35 to 55 with Graves disease. Material: peripheral blood mononuclear cells (PBMCs), obtained at new diagnosis, from a patient treated with antithyroid drugs. The rearrangement links TRBV3-1 to TRBJ2-1, with 11 bases fitting TRBD1. The CDR3 DNA follows: TGTGCCAGCAGCCAAGGGGGACAGGGGGTCTTC. Protein: CASSQGGQGVF.